The rows below give T cell receptor beta chains drawn from one sample of a study of blood T cell repertoires in COVID-19. Repertoires were generated with immunoSEQ multiplex PCR, while TCRdb's copy carries only in-frame clones and drops some. The repertoire holds approximately 300,000 clones, with roughly 89% as singletons. Sequenced sample: peripheral blood. The origin of the receptors is a woman in her twenties or thirties with COVID-19, enrolled during active disease. The CDR3 runs from the conserved cysteine through the conserved F or W. A D gene is named only where the DNA matches it firmly. Size values are once, few and many counts, or a class for expanded clones, and some rows have none.

size: once; J: TRBJ2-3; V: TRBV9; length: 15; D: -; CDR3: CASRVAGTPTDTQYF; DNA: TGTGCCAGCAGAGTCGCCGGGACTCCCACAGATACGCAGTATTTT
size: -; J: TRBJ2-2; V: TRBV29-1; length: 14; D: -; CDR3: CSTLQGGTTGELFF; DNA: TGCAGCACCCTTCAGGGCGGAACAACCGGGGAGCTGTTTTTT
size: once; J: TRBJ2-5; V: TRBV13; length: 14; D: -; CDR3: CASRPRATQETQYF; DNA: TGTGCCAGCAGGCCGCGAGCAACCCAAGAGACCCAGTACTTC
size: once; J: TRBJ1-1; V: TRBV6-5; length: 15; D: -; CDR3: CASSYSGQLNTEAFF; DNA: TGTGCCAGCAGTTACTCGGGGCAGTTGAACACTGAAGCTTTCTTT
size: -; J: TRBJ2-5; V: TRBV13; length: 14; D: -; CDR3: CASSLGQLGETQYF; DNA: TGTGCCAGCAGCCTTGGACAACTCGGCGAGACCCAGTACTTC
size: -; J: TRBJ2-2; V: TRBV7-8; length: 16; D: -; CDR3: CASSLLRLSNTGELFF; DNA: TGTGCCAGCAGCTTATTACGACTTTCGAACACCGGGGAGCTGTTTTTT
size: -; J: TRBJ2-3; V: TRBV4-2; length: 13; D: -; CDR3: CASSQQTADTQYF; DNA: TGTGCCAGCAGCCAACAAACAGCAGATACGCAGTATTTT
size: few; J: TRBJ1-2; V: TRBV6-1; length: 15; D: -; CDR3: CASSEDARIGYGYTF; DNA: TGTGCCAGCAGTGAAGACGCCAGGATTGGCTATGGCTACACCTTC
size: -; J: TRBJ2-3; V: TRBV25-1; length: 15; D: TRBD2; CDR3: CASSLAGSSTDTQYF; DNA: TGTGCCAGCAGTCTAGCGGGTTCTAGCACAGATACGCAGTATTTT
size: -; J: TRBJ2-5; V: TRBV7-8; length: 14; D: -; CDR3: CASSWSGGQETQYF; DNA: TGTGCCAGCAGCTGGAGTGGAGGTCAAGAGACCCAGTACTTC
size: -; J: TRBJ2-1; V: TRBV6-5; length: 14; D: TRBD1; CDR3: CASNGQASYNEQFF; DNA: TGTGCCAGCAATGGACAGGCCTCCTACAATGAGCAGTTCTTC
size: -; J: TRBJ2-5; V: TRBV6-6; length: 12; D: TRBD1; CDR3: CASRQGWETQYF; DNA: TGTGCCAGCCGACAGGGTTGGGAGACCCAGTACTTC
size: -; J: TRBJ2-3; V: TRBV6-5; length: 15; D: -; CDR3: CASSYTLGQTDTQYF; DNA: TGTGCCAGCAGTTACACCCTAGGCCAAACAGATACGCAGTATTTT
size: -; J: TRBJ1-5; V: TRBV6-6; length: 15; D: -; CDR3: CASSSGRRNNQPQHF; DNA: TGTGCCAGCAGTTCCGGCAGGCGTAACAATCAGCCCCAGCATTTT
size: few; J: TRBJ2-1; V: TRBV11-3; length: 14; D: TRBD1; CDR3: CASSTRGSVNEQFF; DNA: TGTGCCAGCAGCACCAGGGGGTCGGTAAATGAGCAGTTCTTC
size: once; J: TRBJ2-5; V: TRBV19; length: 13; D: -; CDR3: CASSLTGRETQYF; DNA: TGTGCCAGTAGTTTGACAGGGAGGGAGACCCAGTACTTC
size: -; J: TRBJ1-4; V: TRBV2; length: 14; D: -; CDR3: CASIAGYTNEKLFF; DNA: TGTGCCAGCATAGCAGGGTATACTAATGAAAAACTGTTTTTT
size: once; J: TRBJ1-2; V: TRBV24-1; length: 13; D: -; CDR3: CATSEPGQYGYTF; DNA: TGTGCCACCAGTGAACCCGGACAGTATGGCTACACCTTC
size: -; J: TRBJ1-1; V: TRBV2; length: 13; D: -; CDR3: CASSGYKNTEAFF; DNA: TGTGCCAGCAGTGGTTACAAGAACACTGAAGCTTTCTTT
size: -; J: TRBJ2-3; V: TRBV7-2; length: 17; D: TRBD2; CDR3: CASSLALIAGSTDTQYF; DNA: TGTGCCAGCAGCTTAGCGTTGATAGCGGGGAGCACAGATACGCAGTATTTT
size: -; J: TRBJ2-2; V: TRBV15; length: 13; D: -; CDR3: CATRRLSTGELFF; DNA: TGTGCCACCAGGCGACTTTCCACCGGGGAGCTGTTTTTT
size: -; J: TRBJ1-1; V: TRBV5-1; length: 14; D: -; CDR3: CASSWGGTNTEAFF; DNA: TGCGCCAGCAGCTGGGGGGGCACCAACACTGAAGCTTTCTTT
size: -; J: TRBJ1-3; V: TRBV4-1; length: 15; D: -; CDR3: CASSQRHNSGNTIYF; DNA: TGCGCCAGCAGCCAGAGACATAATTCTGGAAACACCATATATTTT
size: -; J: TRBJ2-3; V: TRBV14; length: 13; D: -; CDR3: CASSLQGTDTQYF; DNA: TGTGCCAGCAGCCTCCAGGGCACAGATACGCAGTATTTT
size: -; J: TRBJ1-1; V: TRBV5-6; length: 13; D: TRBD1; CDR3: CASSPGQAGEAFF; DNA: TGTGCCAGCAGTCCCGGACAGGCGGGTGAAGCTTTCTTT
size: -; J: TRBJ2-5; V: TRBV2; length: 13; D: TRBD1; CDR3: CARDSRGQETQYF; DNA: TGTGCCAGGGATAGCAGGGGGCAAGAGACCCAGTACTTC
size: -; J: TRBJ1-2; V: TRBV19; length: 15; D: TRBD1; CDR3: CASSRPAGQGYGYTF; DNA: TGTGCCAGTAGTAGGCCCGCGGGACAGGGCTATGGCTACACCTTC
size: -; J: TRBJ1-5; V: TRBV19; length: 13; D: -; CDR3: CASSTGPNQPQHF; DNA: TGTGCCAGTAGTACAGGGCCCAATCAGCCCCAGCATTTT
size: -; J: TRBJ1-1; V: TRBV2; length: 14; D: -; CDR3: CASSGMGGLTEAFF; DNA: TGTGCCAGCAGTGGGATGGGGGGGCTCACTGAAGCTTTCTTT
size: -; J: TRBJ2-4; V: TRBV13; length: 14; D: -; CDR3: CASSLGGAKNIQYF; DNA: TGTGCCAGCAGCTTAGGCGGGGCCAAAAACATTCAGTACTTC
size: -; J: TRBJ2-5; V: TRBV7-2; length: 13; D: TRBD1; CDR3: CASSGQGEGTQYF; DNA: TGTGCCAGCAGCGGACAGGGGGAAGGGACCCAGTACTTC
size: -; J: TRBJ2-1; V: TRBV7-2; length: 15; D: -; CDR3: CASSIDKSSYNEQFF; DNA: TGTGCCAGCAGCATTGACAAGAGCTCCTACAATGAGCAGTTCTTC
size: -; J: TRBJ2-1; V: TRBV7-8; length: 16; D: TRBD2; CDR3: CASSLVGTTGYNEQFF; DNA: TGTGCCAGCAGCTTAGTCGGGACTACTGGATACAATGAGCAGTTCTTC
size: -; J: TRBJ1-1; V: TRBV5-1; length: 15; D: TRBD1; CDR3: CASSPSRDRNTEAFF; DNA: TGCGCCAGCAGCCCGTCCCGGGACAGGAACACTGAAGCTTTCTTT
size: -; J: TRBJ2-1; V: TRBV28; length: 15; D: -; CDR3: CASSLRGSSYNEQFF; DNA: TGTGCCAGCAGTTTAAGGGGAAGCTCCTACAATGAGCAGTTCTTC
size: -; J: TRBJ2-3; V: TRBV4-1; length: 18; D: TRBD2; CDR3: CASSHSTKAGGFTDTQYF; DNA: TGCGCCAGCAGCCACTCGACCAAAGCGGGGGGCTTCACAGATACGCAGTATTTT
size: -; J: TRBJ2-5; V: TRBV4-2; length: 15; D: -; CDR3: CASSQDRLAVETQYF; DNA: TGTGCCAGCAGCCAAGACCGGCTAGCAGTGGAGACCCAGTACTTC
size: -; J: TRBJ2-5; V: TRBV28; length: 14; D: -; CDR3: CASSLGPGSRTQYF; DNA: TGTGCCAGCAGTTTAGGACCGGGGAGCAGGACCCAGTACTTC
size: -; J: TRBJ1-6; V: TRBV4-3; length: 18; D: -; CDR3: CASSQDVRGSSYNSPLHF; DNA: TGCGCCAGCAGCCAAGATGTGAGGGGGAGCTCCTATAATTCACCCCTCCACTTT
size: -; J: TRBJ1-4; V: TRBV6-6; length: 16; D: -; CDR3: CASSYEAVVVSEKLFF; DNA: TGTGCCAGCAGTTACGAAGCCGTAGTTGTGAGTGAAAAACTGTTTTTT
size: -; J: TRBJ1-5; V: TRBV5-5; length: 15; D: -; CDR3: CASSLGGQGDQPQHF; DNA: TGTGCCAGCAGCTTGGGGGGCCAAGGGGATCAGCCCCAGCATTTT
size: -; J: TRBJ1-6; V: TRBV2; length: 13; D: TRBD1; CDR3: CASGELLSDRPHF; DNA: TGTGCCAGCGGCGAACTTCTCTCGGACAGGCCACACTTT
size: -; J: TRBJ2-1; V: TRBV3-1/TRBV3-2; length: 12; D: -; CDR3: CASSLISNEQFF; DNA: TGTGCCAGCAGCCTTATTTCCAATGAGCAGTTCTTC
size: -; J: TRBJ2-2; V: TRBV7-9; length: 13; D: -; CDR3: CASSLSQGGELFF; DNA: TGTGCCAGCAGCTTAAGCCAGGGCGGGGAGCTGTTTTTT
size: -; J: TRBJ1-1; V: TRBV18; length: 13; D: TRBD1; CDR3: CASSSRGDTEAFF; DNA: TGTGCCAGCTCGAGCAGGGGGGACACTGAAGCTTTCTTT
size: -; J: TRBJ1-2; V: TRBV29-1; length: 12; D: TRBD1; CDR3: CSVGQGGYGYTF; DNA: TGCAGCGTTGGACAGGGCGGCTATGGCTACACCTTC
size: -; J: TRBJ1-2; V: TRBV5-6; length: 14; D: -; CDR3: CASSPLRTARGYTF; DNA: TGTGCCAGCAGCCCCCTCCGGACAGCCCGTGGCTACACCTTC
size: -; J: TRBJ1-5; V: TRBV28; length: 16; D: TRBD1; CDR3: CASSPSSWTGVQPQHF; DNA: TGTGCCAGCAGTCCATCCTCGTGGACAGGGGTTCAGCCCCAGCATTTT